These 18 T cell receptor beta chains were all obtained from the same sample, sequenced in a study of beta chain features in type 1 diabetes. Every isolated RNA sample was fully reverse transcribed, so sequencing captured expressed TCRB transcripts. The repertoire was sequenced with immunoSEQ multiplex PCR; TCRdb's copy has only in-frame clones and lacks some. The sample records hundreds of thousands of clones, 15% to 19% being singletons. Specimen: naive CD4+ T cells from blood. The receptors here all came from a man between 18 and 29 years old in good health.

This clone has a handful of counts. The chain has TRBV29-1 and TRBJ1-2, with 9 bases aligning to TRBD1. CDR1 and CDR2 (germline): SQVTM, ANQGSEA. CDR3 size: 12 residues. Trimming removed 7 bases from V and 6 bases from J; junction bases left unmatched: 6. This CDR3 is CSEMTGGNGYTF. The CDR3 DNA is TGCAGCGAGATGACAGGGGGGAATGGCTACACCTTC.

The rearrangement links TRBV11-2 to TRBJ1-2; D unclear. The V and J ends lost 6 bases and 0 bases respectively, with 2 bases between them. This CDR3 region has 11 residues. Germline V gene lookup returns CDR1 SGHAT and CDR2 FQNNGV. CDR3 coding DNA: TGTGCCAGCAGTCCTAACTATGGCTACACCTTC. It is translated as CASSPNYGYTF.

This clone occurred a few times. Other DNA sequences of this sample code for an identical CDR3. This chain joins TRBV5-4 and TRBJ1-1; a weak D match, TRBD1 (5 bases). V dropped 4 bases and J dropped 0 bases, with 10 bases sitting between them. Germline V CDR1 and CDR2: SGHNT, YYREEE (reference sequence). CDR3 length: 14 amino acids. The CDR3 protein is CASSPDTLNTEAFF. In DNA, the CDR3 is TGTGCCAGCAGCCCGGACACTTTGAACACTGAAGCTTTCTTT.

This clone has a handful of counts. The chain uses TRBV7-3 and TRBJ1-1; maybe TRBD1 (6 bases). Looked up from germline, CDR1 is SGHTA and CDR2 is FQGTGA. The CDR3 totals 13 residues. Trimming took 5 bases from V and 3 from J, leaving 10 bases between them. CDR3 sequence reads: CASSPKGDTEAFF. The CDR3, as DNA: TGTGCCAGCAGCCCTAAGGGGGACACTGAAGCTTTCTTT.

The sample holds a few counts of this clone. The genes are TRBV4-3 and TRBJ2-5; TRBD2 matches at 11 bases. Germline V lookup: CDR1 LGHNA, CDR2 YSLEER. V lost 5 bases, J lost 5 bases, and 7 bases stayed unmatched. This CDR3 comprises 15 residues. DNA of the CDR3: TGCGCCAGCAGCTCCGGGACTAGCGGTGTGGAGACCCAGTACTTC. It encodes CASSSGTSGVETQYF.

This clone has just a few counts. This chain links TRBV2 with TRBJ1-5, with 8 bases lining up with TRBD1. The CDR3 length is 14 residues. The germline V gene encodes CDR1 SNHLY and CDR2 FYNNEI. V shed 6 bases, J shed 6 bases, and the junction held 7 bases outside the gene matches. CDR3 nucleotide sequence: TGTGCCAGCAGACTTCAGGGGGCGTCTCAGCCCCAGCATTTT. Translation gives CASRLQGASQPQHF.

The chain couples TRBV11-2 to TRBJ2-3; D may be TRBD2 (6 bases). V was pared by 4 bases and J by 4 bases, with 9 bases between. CDR1 is SGHAT, CDR2 FQNNGV, per germline. This CDR3 comprises 13 residues. CDR3 sequence reads: CASSWRGADTQYF. In DNA, the CDR3 is TGTGCCAGCAGCTGGAGGGGCGCAGATACGCAGTATTTT.

The chain employs TRBV7-9 and TRBJ1-5; perhaps TRBD1 as D (5 bases). CDR1 and CDR2 from the germline V gene are SEHNR and FQNEAQ (reference sequence). The CDR3 is made up of 13 amino acids. Between the trimmed V and J ends, which lost 5 bases and 1 base, there was a span of 6 bases. The CDR3 region has the DNA TGTGCCAGCAGCCGGGACAGCAATCAGCCCCAGCATTTT. Translation: CASSRDSNQPQHF.

This chain uses TRBV7-3 with TRBJ1-1; TRBD1 agrees at 8 bases. Germline V gives CDR1 SGHTA, CDR2 FQGTGA. The V gene end was trimmed by 7 bases and the J gene end by 11 bases; junction bases not matched to a gene: 15. The CDR3 has 14 amino acids. The chain's CDR3 is CASTHGGDRGRAFF. DNA of the CDR3: TGTGCCAGCACCCACGGGGGTGACAGGGGCCGGGCTTTCTTT.

The V call is TRBV21-1, the J call TRBJ1-2; the D call TRBD1 from the table was never checked on the DNA. TRBV21-1 is annotated as a pseudogene. The CDR3 runs to 15 residues. The CDR3 DNA is TGTGCCAGCAGCAGGCGGACAGCTGCTAACTATGGCTACACCTTC. This encodes CASSRRTAANYGYTF.

The chain couples TRBV7-9 to TRBJ2-1; the D is unclear. This CDR3 has 15 residues. V was cut by 7 bases and J by 0 bases, with 13 bases left in between. Germline CDR1 and CDR2: SEHNR and FQNEAQ (reference sequence). The CDR3 DNA follows: TGTGCCAGCAACCGGTTTCAGAGCTCCTACAATGAGCAGTTCTTC. It is translated as CASNRFQSSYNEQFF.

A few counts support this clone. This chain joins TRBV5-4 and TRBJ2-2; TRBD1 matches at 7 bases. The CDR3 length is 15 residues. V gave up 2 bases and J gave up 4 bases; unmatched junction bases: 5. The germline gives CDR1 SGHNT, CDR2 YYREEE (reference sequence). The CDR3: CASSFATGPTGELFF. As DNA, the CDR3 is TGTGCCAGCAGCTTCGCGACAGGGCCCACCGGGGAGCTGTTTTTT.

This chain links TRBV28 with TRBJ2-7; D may be TRBD1 (5 bases). In germline, CDR1 is MDHEN, CDR2 SYDVKM. V lost 7 bases and J 6 bases, leaving 13 bases between the germline ends. The CDR3 is 12 residues long. CDR3 loop: CASTTRQSEQYF. The DNA for the CDR3 is TGTGCCAGCACTACGAGACAGTCCGAGCAGTACTTC.

The chain recombines TRBV18 with TRBJ2-5; 7 bases are shared with TRBD1. Judging by the DNA end, TRBJ2-7 fits better; the J call may be wrong. CDR3 size: 14 residues. CDR1 and CDR2 from the germline V gene are KGHSH and LQKENI. CDR3 bases: TGTGCCAGCTCACCCCGACAGGGTAACTACGAGCAGTACTTC. Amino acids: CASSPRQGNYEQYF.

This clone has only a few counts. The V gene is TRBV7-6, the J gene TRBJ2-3; D not resolved. In germline, CDR1 is SGHVS, CDR2 FNYEAQ. Trimming left V 5 bases short and J 6 bases short, with 15 bases between. The CDR3 runs 14 residues. The DNA for the CDR3 is TGTGCCAGCAGCCGACTGGGTCCTTGGGATACGCAGTATTTT. The encoded protein is CASSRLGPWDTQYF.

The V and J genes are TRBV15 and TRBJ2-5; 9 positions agree with TRBD2. CDR3 size: 14 residues. Germline-derived CDR1 and CDR2 are LNHNV and YYDKDF (reference sequence). V lost 8 bases to trimming and J lost 2 bases; unmatched junction nucleotides: 6. In DNA, the CDR3 is TGTGCCACCGCCAGCGGGGGGTCGCAAGAGACCCAGTACTTC. Encoded protein: CATASGGSQETQYF.

This clone has more than one count but fewer than ten. The chain joins TRBV14 to TRBJ1-2; D remains unclear. The CDR3 consists of 18 residues. Trimming removed 4 bases from V and 8 bases from J, with 29 bases in between. Germline V gives CDR1 SGHDN, CDR2 FVKESK. The CDR3 here is CASSPLVSLGKDYGGYTF. The CDR3 coding sequence is TGTGCCAGCAGCCCGCTCGTAAGCCTGGGAAAAGACTATGGCGGCTACACCTTC. Full variable domain (rest looked up from reference TRBV14 and TRBJ1-2): EAGVTQFPSHSVIEKGQTVTLRCDPISGHDNLYWYRRVMGKEIKFLLHFVKESKQDESGMPNNRFLAERTGGTYSTLKVQPAELEDSGVYFCASSPLVSLGKDYGGYTFGSGTRLTVV.

The chain joins TRBV10-3 to TRBJ1-2; 7 bases map to TRBD1. CDR1 and CDR2 from the germline V gene are ENHRY and SYGVKD. This CDR3 has 14 residues. V shed 2 bases, J shed 4 bases, and the junction held 4 bases outside the gene matches. CDR3 DNA: TGTGCCATCAGTGAGGTACAGGGGAGCTATGGCTACACCTTC. Its translation is CAISEVQGSYGYTF.